Listed here are 23 T cell receptor beta chains from one sample, sequenced in a study of blood T cells in healthy people across ages. Through a sample-barcoded 5' primer and a J-beta primer mix, a second PCR was run for roughly 6 to 12 cycles. TCRdb redid the calling of the 5' RACE reads with MiXCR, one entry per CDR3 protein. The table shows roughly 800,000 distinct CDR3 sequences, with 53% occurring only once. The source material was blood. The receptors originated from a man of 80 years or more in good health.

The table lists this clonotype with a few counts. The chain combines TRBV10-3 with TRBJ2-7, with D perhaps matching TRBD2 (6 bases). The CDR3 covers 16 residues. The V end lost 0 bases, the J end lost 4 bases, and 16 bases lay between the germline ends. Per the germline V gene, CDR1 is ENHRY and CDR2 is SYGVKD. The DNA for the CDR3 is TGTGCCATCAGTGAGTCGATGGGGGAGGCGGGATACGAGCAGTACTTC. Its protein product is CAISESMGEAGYEQYF.

This clonotype was observed a few times. The rearrangement uses TRBV10-2 and TRBJ2-7; TRBD2 is a possible D gene (5 bases). V was clipped by 0 bases and J by 2 bases, with 11 bases between them. The CDR3 length is 15 residues. In germline, CDR1 is WSHSY, CDR2 SAAADI. CDR3 DNA sequence: TGCGCCAGCAGTGAGTCAGGAGCGGCCCCCTACGAGCAGTACTTC. Its translation is CASSESGAAPYEQYF.

This chain connects TRBV20-1 to TRBJ2-2; D tentatively reads TRBD1 or TRBD2 (5 bases each). Germline lookup yields CDR1 DFQATT and CDR2 SNEGSKA (reference sequence). V lost 8 bases and J 3 bases, leaving 13 bases between the germline ends. CDR3 length: 13 amino acids. CDR3 DNA sequence: TGCAGTCTAGTGGGGACGTACACCGGGGAGCTGTTTTTT. As protein: CSLVGTYTGELFF.

In DNA form, the CDR3 reads TGCAGTGCTAAACCCTGGAACACTGAAGCTTTCTTT. It is translated as CSAKPWNTEAFF. This sequence joins TRBV20-1 and TRBJ1-1; D gene ambiguous. Germline V gives CDR1 DFQATT, CDR2 SNEGSKA (reference sequence). Deletions cut 4 bases from V and 1 base from J, with 7 bases between. This CDR3 has 12 residues.

This chain connects TRBV5-1 to TRBJ2-2, with 7 bases matching TRBD1. The CDR3 has 16 residues. Germline V gene sequence: CDR1 SGHRS, CDR2 YFSETQ. The junction had 6 bases not matched to a gene; V was cut back by 2 bases and J by 2 bases. The CDR3 DNA reads TGCGCCAGCAGCTTTCCCGGGACAGTCAACACCGGGGAGCTGTTTTTT. Amino acids: CASSFPGTVNTGELFF.

The rearrangement uses TRBV4-2 and TRBJ2-2; TRBD2 matches at 8 bases. Looked up from germline, CDR1 is LGHNA and CDR2 is YNFKEQ. This CDR3 comprises 16 residues. The ends lost 0 bases at V and 5 bases at J; junction bases unmatched: 5. The CDR3 sequence: CASSQEGTRSTGELFF. The CDR3 region has the DNA TGTGCCAGCAGCCAAGAAGGGACTAGAAGTACCGGGGAGCTGTTTTTT.

The chain joins TRBV5-1 to TRBJ2-1; TRBD2 matches 10 bases. This CDR3 has 20 residues. After removal of 2 bases from V and 4 bases from J, the junction contained 18 bases not matched to a gene. Germline V gene lookup returns CDR1 SGHRS and CDR2 YFSETQ. The CDR3 is CASSFLDQYRTSGLYNEQFF. The DNA of the CDR3 is TGCGCCAGCAGCTTCTTGGACCAATACCGGACTAGCGGCCTATACAATGAGCAGTTCTTC.

The chain has TRBV5-5 and TRBJ2-5; 8 bases match TRBD2. The DNA end is a closer match to TRBJ2-7, so the J assignment may be wrong. Germline V gene sequence: CDR1 SGHKS, CDR2 YYEKEE (reference sequence). The CDR3 runs to 15 residues. The CDR3 DNA reads as TGTGCCAGCAGCTTGCCCCGGACTAGCATCTACGAGCAGTACTTC. It translates to CASSLPRTSIYEQYF.

The V call is TRBV9, the J call TRBJ1-2; TRBD1 matches at 7 bases. V trimming: 3 bases; J trimming: 4 bases; junction bases outside the gene matches: 9. The germline V gene has CDR1 SGDLS and CDR2 YYNGEE. The length of the CDR3 is 15 residues. The CDR3 nucleotides read TGTGCCAGCAGCGCCGCCTCAACAGGGGCCTATGGCTACACCTTC. Translated, it gives CASSAASTGAYGYTF.

This clonotype has more than one count but fewer than ten. The chain joins TRBV5-1 to TRBJ1-2, with TRBD1 matching over 9 bases. The J segment lost 7 bases and the V segment lost 1 base, leaving 2 bases of the junction unmatched. The germline V gene has CDR1 SGHRS and CDR2 YFSETQ. This CDR3 has 13 amino acids. The CDR3 DNA reads TGCGCCAGCAGCTTGAGGACAGGGGTTGGCTACACCTTC. It encodes CASSLRTGVGYTF.

This rearrangement joins TRBV20-1 to TRBJ2-7; maybe TRBD2 (5 bases). Germline CDR1 DFQATT, CDR2 SNEGSKA (reference sequence). V dropped 6 bases and J dropped 7 bases, with 25 bases sitting between them. This CDR3 has 15 amino acids. The CDR3 loop reads CSADTSKVAYNEQYF. The CDR3 DNA reads as TGCAGTGCCGACACTAGTAAAGTCGCCTACAATGAGCAGTACTTC.

The table lists this clonotype with a few counts. V usage is TRBV6-1 and J usage is TRBJ2-4; D is possibly TRBD1 (6 bases). Per germline, CDR1 MNHNS and CDR2 SASEGT. The CDR3 consists of 18 residues. The V gene lost 7 bases and the J gene lost 0 bases, with 22 bases spanning the gap. CDR3 in DNA: TGTGCCAGCACTCGACAGGACAAGGCATCCTTAGCCAAAAACATTCAGTACTTC. Its translation is CASTRQDKASLAKNIQYF.

A note on this clonotype: A much bigger clone sits one base away, suggesting this may be a read error. V gene TRBV20-1 combines with J gene TRBJ2-3; 8 nucleotides line up with TRBD1. The CDR3 consists of 14 residues. Germline values: CDR1 DFQATT, CDR2 SNEGSKA (reference sequence). Trimming removed 6 bases from V and 4 bases from J; junction bases left unmatched: 9. The CDR3 DNA is TGCAGTGCATCCGACAGGGGAGGCGCAGATACGCAGTATTTT. As protein: CSASDRGGADTQYF.

CDR3 in DNA: TGTGCCAGCAGTGGGACAGCCTACTCCTACGAGCAGTACTTC. It codes for CASSGTAYSYEQYF. This sequence joins TRBV2 and TRBJ2-7, with D perhaps matching TRBD1 (6 bases). Per germline, CDR1 SNHLY and CDR2 FYNNEI. V lost 4 bases, J lost 0 bases, and 10 bases lay in between. This CDR3 has 14 amino acids.

This clonotype was detected a few times. The rearrangement joins TRBV29-1 to TRBJ1-5; D gene unclear. V was shortened by 4 bases and J by 2 bases, with 9 bases between the two germline ends. Per germline, CDR1 SQVTM and CDR2 ANQGSEA. CDR3 length equals 13 residues. CDR3 in DNA: TGCAGCGTTGTCCCATCGGGCAATCAGCCCCAGCATTTT. This sequence encodes CSVVPSGNQPQHF.

This clonotype was counted a single time. The J gene is TRBJ2-7, the V gene TRBV5-1; the D call may be TRBD1 or TRBD2 (5 bases each). The J call may be mistaken, given a closer DNA end match to TRBJ2-4. The length of the CDR3 is 13 residues. Germline V lookup: CDR1 SGHRS, CDR2 YFSETQ. The CDR3 region is CASSWRRGDIQYF. CDR3 coding DNA: TGCGCCAGCAGCTGGCGGAGAGGGGACATTCAGTACTTC.

V is TRBV6-1 and J is TRBJ2-7; 9 bases line up with TRBD1. V shed 0 bases and J 4 bases; nucleotides not matched to a gene: 1. Germline CDR1 is MNHNS and CDR2 is SASEGT. The CDR3 loop spans 14 amino acids. CDR3 amino acids: CASSEADRGYEQYF. For the CDR3, the DNA is TGTGCCAGCAGTGAAGCGGACAGGGGTTACGAGCAGTACTTC.

The V call is TRBV7-9, the J call TRBJ1-1; D gene uncertain. Trimming pared 3 bases from V and 1 base from J, leaving 6 bases between. CDR1 is SEHNR and CDR2 is FQNEAQ in the germline V gene (reference sequence). The CDR3 covers 13 residues. This CDR3 reads CASSFRTNTEAFF. CDR3 in DNA: TGTGCCAGCAGCTTTCGCACGAACACTGAAGCTTTCTTT.

This clonotype was picked up a small number of times. This rearrangement joins TRBV29-1 to TRBJ2-1; D call uncertain. From germline, CDR1 is SQVTM and CDR2 ANQGSEA. Trimming took off 5 bases at V and 0 bases at J, with 20 bases between the two ends. The CDR3 is 17 residues long. The CDR3 bases are TGCAGCGTTCGACCCGAACGGCGTAGAAGCTCCTACAATGAGCAGTTCTTC. Protein sequence: CSVRPERRRSSYNEQFF.

The rearrangement links TRBV18 to TRBJ2-1, with D perhaps matching TRBD1 (5 bases). The end of the DNA is better explained by TRBJ2-7, so the J call may be wrong. In germline, CDR1 is KGHSH, CDR2 LQKENI. This CDR3 has 13 amino acids. CDR3 loop: CASSTQGSYEQYF. The CDR3 coding sequence is TGTGCCAGCTCGACTCAGGGCTCCTACGAGCAGTACTTC.

This clonotype was seen a few times. V and J are TRBV29-1 and TRBJ2-1; 12 bases map to TRBD2. Trimming cost V 6 bases and J 4 bases; bases outside gene matches: 7. The CDR3 spans 15 residues. Germline CDR1 reads SQVTM; CDR2 reads ANQGSEA. CDR3 DNA: TGCAGCGTCCTAGGGACTAGCGGGCCTTACAATGAGCAGTTCTTC. Amino acids: CSVLGTSGPYNEQFF.

The rearrangement uses TRBV20-1 and TRBJ2-3, with a tentative D call TRBD2 (6 bases). The V and J ends lost 3 bases and 0 bases respectively, with 13 bases between them. Germline V gene lookup returns CDR1 DFQATT and CDR2 SNEGSKA (reference sequence). CDR3 size: 15 residues. This CDR3 reads CSASQSGGSTDTQYF. The CDR3 DNA sequence: TGCAGTGCTAGTCAAAGTGGGGGGAGCACAGATACGCAGTATTTT.

CDR3 sequence: CSATADVLGDYGYTF. CDR3 in DNA: TGCAGTGCTACTGCCGACGTACTCGGGGACTATGGCTACACCTTC. J is TRBJ1-2 and V is TRBV20-1, with no clear D. The CDR3 loop spans 15 amino acids. Germline-derived CDR1 and CDR2 are DFQATT and SNEGSKA (reference sequence). V lost 4 bases to trimming and J lost 3 bases, with 18 bases between them.